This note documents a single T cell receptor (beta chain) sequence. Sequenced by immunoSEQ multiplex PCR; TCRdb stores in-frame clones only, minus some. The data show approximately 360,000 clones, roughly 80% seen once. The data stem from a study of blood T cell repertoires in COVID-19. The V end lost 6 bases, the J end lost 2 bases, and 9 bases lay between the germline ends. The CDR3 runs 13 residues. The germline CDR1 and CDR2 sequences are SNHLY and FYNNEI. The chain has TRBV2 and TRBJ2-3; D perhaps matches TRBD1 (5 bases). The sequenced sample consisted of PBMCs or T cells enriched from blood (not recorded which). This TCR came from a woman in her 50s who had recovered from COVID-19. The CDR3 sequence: CASRETATDTQYF. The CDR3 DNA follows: TGTGCCAGCAGAGAGACAGCCACAGATACGCAGTATTTT.